These T cell receptor beta chains were read from a single sample in a study of blood T cell repertoires in COVID-19. Profiling relied on immunoSEQ multiplex PCR, and the TCRdb table lists in-frame clones only, not all of them. The table lists around 250,000 clones, around 90% of them singletons, with 5.5% to 7.5% in the top ten. Sequenced input: peripheral blood. These receptors were taken from a woman in her 70s with active or convalescent COVID-19. CDR3s include the opening cysteine and the closing phenylalanine or tryptophan.

j_call v_call cdr3_length cdr3_aa
TRBJ2-7 TRBV4-3 13 CASSQEVSYEQYF
TRBJ2-2 TRBV6-5 15 CASSFGGAETGELFF
TRBJ1-2 TRBV6-5 15 CASSYDGTANYGYTF
TRBJ2-7 TRBV5-1 16 CASSLAQYPGDYEQYF
TRBJ1-2 TRBV25-1 13 CASSPPDTYGYTF
TRBJ1-1 TRBV2 14 CASSEARGDTEAFF
TRBJ2-1 TRBV6-5 11 CASSRGDEQFF
TRBJ1-1 TRBV25-1 13 CASRTGSNTEAFF
TRBJ1-2 TRBV9 16 CASSVARDREHYGYTF
TRBJ2-7 TRBV9 13 CASSSDRGDEQYF
TRBJ1-2 TRBV7-2 14 CASSRTGLDYGYTF
TRBJ1-2 TRBV5-4 13 CASSLRGPYGYTF
TRBJ1-1 TRBV3-1/TRBV3-2 15 CASSQDPGRVTEAFF
TRBJ2-3 TRBV10-1 18 CASSESGRTPTSTDTQYF
TRBJ1-2 TRBV18 13 CASSPGTGPGYTF
TRBJ2-7 TRBV5-5 15 CASYPFTGQPYEQYF
TRBJ2-1 TRBV29-1 15 CSVDSGTSLYNEQFF
TRBJ2-3 TRBV6-5 12 CASADRVDTQYF
TRBJ1-6 TRBV13 12 CASSILGSPLHF
TRBJ1-6 TRBV12-3/TRBV12-4 11 CASSRDSPLHF
TRBJ1-4 TRBV18 13 CASSTGGKEKLFF
TRBJ2-3 TRBV5-1 14 CASSLGGVGDTQYF
TRBJ2-1 TRBV9 15 CASSLRGGSNNEQFF
TRBJ1-2 TRBV10-3 14 CAISEYGQRYGYTF
TRBJ1-4 TRBV5-1 16 CASSLESGTGWEKLFF
TRBJ1-4 TRBV3-1/TRBV3-2 14 CASTPTSLNEKLFF
TRBJ1-4 TRBV3-1/TRBV3-2 15 CASSQGRTASGKLFF
TRBJ1-5 TRBV6-5 13 CASKSVGNQPQHF
TRBJ1-1 TRBV5-1 13 CASADSMNTEAFF
TRBJ1-2 TRBV6-6 17 CASSPRGQGLSNYGYTF
TRBJ2-6 TRBV19 19 CASSTLRGGLRAGANVLTF
TRBJ1-5 TRBV19 16 CASSSGSMVGNQPQHF
TRBJ1-1 TRBV3-1/TRBV3-2 14 CASSGRDANTEAFF
TRBJ1-3 TRBV5-1 16 CASSLGSGNSGNTIYF
TRBJ2-5 TRBV10-3 12 CATEDYQETQYF
TRBJ1-1 TRBV10-3 14 CAISSQGASTEAFF
TRBJ2-1 TRBV7-8 18 CASRHTRIGGQGVHEQFF
TRBJ1-3 TRBV5-1 16 CASSLMRQGSGNTIYF
TRBJ1-4 TRBV7-2 15 CASSLVGQGGEKLFF
TRBJ1-4 TRBV18 15 CASSPRTEQGEKLFF
TRBJ2-2 TRBV9 14 CASSPRLQTGELFF
TRBJ1-1 TRBV12-3/TRBV12-4 12 CASSLGQGPAFF
TRBJ2-1 TRBV2 13 CASSGRGGNEQFF
TRBJ2-1 TRBV5-1 15 CASRTLAGRENEQFF
TRBJ1-3 TRBV7-2 15 CASSLRGIPGNTIYF
TRBJ2-7 TRBV6-2/TRBV6-3 14 CASSYQGATGEQYF
TRBJ2-2 TRBV3-1/TRBV3-2 15 CASSLGRAHTGELFF
TRBJ1-3 TRBV7-2 14 CASSSPTGVNTIYF
TRBJ1-6 TRBV6-5 16 CASSYPPDSYNSPLHF
TRBJ1-2 TRBV25-1 13 CASSQRDTTHPLF
TRBJ2-7 TRBV10-2 12 CASSNQGYEQYF
TRBJ1-1 TRBV7-9 15 CASSFRQGENTEAFF
TRBJ2-2 TRBV5-1 13 CASIQQGTGELFF
TRBJ2-4 TRBV29-1 14 CSVVSQGMGNIQYF
TRBJ2-5 TRBV27 15 CASSSPGVPPETQYF
TRBJ2-7 TRBV5-1 15 CASSLGDRVSYEQYF
TRBJ2-7 TRBV4-3 15 CASSQDSAASYEQYF
TRBJ1-2 TRBV4-2 15 CASSQETGGFDGYTF
TRBJ1-1 TRBV18 18 CASSERTGTNWVNTEAFF